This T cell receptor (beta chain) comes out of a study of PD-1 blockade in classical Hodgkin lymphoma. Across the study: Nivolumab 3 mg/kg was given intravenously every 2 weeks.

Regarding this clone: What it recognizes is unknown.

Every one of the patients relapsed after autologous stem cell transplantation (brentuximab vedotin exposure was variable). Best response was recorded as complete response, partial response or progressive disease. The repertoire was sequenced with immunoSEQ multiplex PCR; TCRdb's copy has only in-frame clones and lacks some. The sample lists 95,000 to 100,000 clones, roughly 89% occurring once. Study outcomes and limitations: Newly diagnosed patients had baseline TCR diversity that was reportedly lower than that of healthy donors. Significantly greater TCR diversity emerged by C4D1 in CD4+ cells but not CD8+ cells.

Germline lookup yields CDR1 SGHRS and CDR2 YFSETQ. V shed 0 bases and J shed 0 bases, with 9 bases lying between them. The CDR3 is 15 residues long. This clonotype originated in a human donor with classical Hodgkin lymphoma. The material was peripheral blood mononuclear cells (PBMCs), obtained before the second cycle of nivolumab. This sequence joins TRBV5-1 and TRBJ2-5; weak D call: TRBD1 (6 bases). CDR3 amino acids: CASSLDRAYQETQYF. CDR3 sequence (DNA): TGCGCCAGCAGCTTGGACAGGGCATACCAAGAGACCCAGTACTTC.